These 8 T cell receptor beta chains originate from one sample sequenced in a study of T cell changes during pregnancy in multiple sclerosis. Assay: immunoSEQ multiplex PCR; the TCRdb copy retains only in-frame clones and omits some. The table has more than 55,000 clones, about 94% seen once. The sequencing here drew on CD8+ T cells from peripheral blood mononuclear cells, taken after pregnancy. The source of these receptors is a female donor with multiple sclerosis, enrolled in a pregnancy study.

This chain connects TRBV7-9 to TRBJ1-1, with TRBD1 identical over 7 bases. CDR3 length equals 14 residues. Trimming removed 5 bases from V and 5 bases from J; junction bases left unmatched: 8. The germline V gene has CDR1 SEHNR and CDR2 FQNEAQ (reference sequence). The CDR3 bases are TGTGCCAGCAGCCCGGGACAGACACTTACTGAAGCTTTCTTT. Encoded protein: CASSPGQTLTEAFF.

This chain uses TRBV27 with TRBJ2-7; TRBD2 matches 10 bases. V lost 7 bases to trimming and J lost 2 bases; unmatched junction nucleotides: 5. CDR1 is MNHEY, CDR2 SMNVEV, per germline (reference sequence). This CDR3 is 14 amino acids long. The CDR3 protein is CASTPLAGAYEQYF. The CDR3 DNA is TGTGCCAGCACTCCTCTAGCGGGGGCCTACGAGCAGTACTTC.

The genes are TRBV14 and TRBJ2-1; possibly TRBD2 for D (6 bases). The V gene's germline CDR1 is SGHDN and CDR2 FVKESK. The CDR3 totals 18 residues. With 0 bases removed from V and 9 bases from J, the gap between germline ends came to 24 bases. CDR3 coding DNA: TGTGCCAGCAGCCAAGATAGGAAGGCGGGGCGGCGTCGGAGTGAGCAGTTCTTC. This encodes CASSQDRKAGRRRSEQFF.

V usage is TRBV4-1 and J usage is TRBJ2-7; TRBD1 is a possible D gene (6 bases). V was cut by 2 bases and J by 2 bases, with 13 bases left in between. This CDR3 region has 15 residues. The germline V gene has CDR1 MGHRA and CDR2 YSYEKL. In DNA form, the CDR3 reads TGCGCCAGCAGCCAAACTACAGGGATTCCCTACGAGCAGTACTTC. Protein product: CASSQTTGIPYEQYF.

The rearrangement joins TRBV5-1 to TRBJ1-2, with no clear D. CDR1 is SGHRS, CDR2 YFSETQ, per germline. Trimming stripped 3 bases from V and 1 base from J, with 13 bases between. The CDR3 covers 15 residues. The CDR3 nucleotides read TGCGCCAGCAGCTGGGAGGACGGAGATAACTATGGCTACACCTTC. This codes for CASSWEDGDNYGYTF. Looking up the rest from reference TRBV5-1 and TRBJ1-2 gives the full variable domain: KAGVTQTPRYLIKTRGQQVTLSCSPISGHRSVSWYQQTPGQGLQFLFEYFSETQRNKGNFPGRFSGRQFSNSRSEMNVSTLELGDSALYLCASSWEDGDNYGYTFGSGTRLTVV.

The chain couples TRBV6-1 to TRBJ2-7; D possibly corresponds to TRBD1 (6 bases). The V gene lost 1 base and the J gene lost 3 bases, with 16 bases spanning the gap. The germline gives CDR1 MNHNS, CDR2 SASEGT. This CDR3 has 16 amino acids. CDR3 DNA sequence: TGTGCCAGCAGTGAAGTGCCCCGAGGGGGAAACTACGAGCAGTACTTC. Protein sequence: CASSEVPRGGNYEQYF.

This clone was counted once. CDR3 protein: CASSLRGGSQETQYF. The CDR3, as DNA: TGCGCCAGCAGCTTGCGTGGCGGGTCCCAAGAGACCCAGTACTTC. The chain links TRBV5-1 to TRBJ2-5; a weak D match, TRBD2 (5 bases). The V and J ends lost 1 base and 1 base respectively, with 11 bases between them. From germline, CDR1 is SGHRS and CDR2 YFSETQ. The CDR3 is 15 residues long.

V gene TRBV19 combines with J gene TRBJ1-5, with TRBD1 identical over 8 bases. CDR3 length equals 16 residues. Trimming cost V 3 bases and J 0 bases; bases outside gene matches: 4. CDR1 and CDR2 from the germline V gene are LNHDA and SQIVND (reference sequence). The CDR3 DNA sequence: TGTGCCAGTAGTATCCCCGACAGGGGTAGCAATCAGCCCCAGCATTTT. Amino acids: CASSIPDRGSNQPQHF.